This passage covers 7 T cell receptor beta chains from one sample sequenced in a study of human T cells and chemical hapten exposure (dated by TCRdb to the early 2020s). The time point label on this specimen signifies: patch test 1, 2 weeks after DPC sensitization. This specimen's treatment or condition label, interpreted: therapeutic diphenylcyclopropenone sensitization with weekly scalp DPC. The library was made by RACE. Sequencing relied on a NextSeq 500. In TCRdb, the public reads were trimmed at Q25 with fastp and aligned with MiXCR, with productive beta chains retained. Records with the same CDR3 protein are collapsed into one entry carrying the most frequent genes and DNA. A total of roughly 380,000 distinct CDR3 sequences appear in this sample, 4.8% of them only once. 2% to 2.5% of the sample is taken by the ten largest. The specimen comprised whole blood, sampled in connection with sensitization to the hapten diphenylcyclopropenone (DPC). These receptors originate from a woman in her fifties or sixties with alopecia areata. Some clones in this sample may be carry-over from other donors' samples.

This clonotype was seen repeatedly, ten times or more. The genes are TRBV6-1 and TRBJ2-7; tentatively, D is TRBD2 (5 bases). Deletions cut 5 bases from V and 5 bases from J, with 10 bases between. The CDR3 has 12 residues. The germline V gene encodes CDR1 MNHNS and CDR2 SASEGT. The DNA of the CDR3 is TGTGCCAGCAGTTTAAGAGGGAACGAGCAGTACTTC. Protein sequence: CASSLRGNEQYF.

Many counts were recorded for this clonotype. This chain links TRBV12-3 or TRBV12-4 with TRBJ2-1, with 10 bases fitting TRBD2. This CDR3 is 15 amino acids long. V was clipped by 7 bases and J by 0 bases; unmatched bases: 3. The CDR3: CASTGLAASYNEQFF. The CDR3 bases are TGTGCCAGCACCGGACTAGCGGCCTCCTACAATGAGCAGTTCTTC.

This clonotype was seen repeatedly, ten times or more. This sequence joins TRBV5-1 and TRBJ2-5; TRBD1 agrees at 7 bases. With 4 bases clipped from V and 0 bases from J, the junction kept 3 bases outside the gene matches. Germline CDR1 is SGHRS and CDR2 is YFSETQ. CDR3 size: 14 residues. The CDR3: CASSRGQNQETQYF. The CDR3 DNA reads TGCGCCAGCAGCCGGGGACAGAACCAAGAGACCCAGTACTTC.

The chain employs TRBV6-5 and TRBJ1-6, with D uncertain. This CDR3 has 14 residues. Germline CDR1 is MNHEY and CDR2 is SVGAGI. The V end was cut by 7 bases, the J end by 9 bases, with 16 bases between. CDR3 DNA: TGTGCCAGCAACGACTTGATGGGGAGTTCACCCCTCCACTTT. Translated, it gives CASNDLMGSSPLHF.

J is TRBJ2-1 and V is TRBV3-1, with D perhaps matching TRBD1 (5 bases). The ends were cut back, 0 bases at V and 0 bases at J, with 9 bases in the middle. The CDR3 covers 16 residues. Germline CDR1 LGHDT, CDR2 YNNKEL (reference sequence). The DNA of the CDR3 is TGTGCCAGCAGCCAAGAATGGGGCCGCTCCTACAATGAGCAGTTCTTC. Protein: CASSQEWGRSYNEQFF.

This clonotype was found many times. The CDR3 nucleotides read TGTGCCAGCAGCCAACTTGAGAGTGACACTGAAGCTTTCTTT. Translation gives CASSQLESDTEAFF. The chain couples TRBV4-2 to TRBJ1-1; D gene unclear. Germline lookup yields CDR1 LGHNA and CDR2 YNFKEQ. The length of the CDR3 is 14 residues. V dropped 2 bases and J dropped 3 bases, with 10 bases sitting between them.

This clonotype was recorded at least ten times. This chain uses TRBV10-3 with TRBJ2-7; D uncertain. Germline V gives CDR1 ENHRY, CDR2 SYGVKD. CDR3 length equals 14 residues. V lost 0 bases and J lost 3, with 9 bases in between. The CDR3 nucleotides read TGTGCCATCAGTGAGTCCAATAGTTACTACGAGCAGTACTTC. It is translated as CAISESNSYYEQYF.